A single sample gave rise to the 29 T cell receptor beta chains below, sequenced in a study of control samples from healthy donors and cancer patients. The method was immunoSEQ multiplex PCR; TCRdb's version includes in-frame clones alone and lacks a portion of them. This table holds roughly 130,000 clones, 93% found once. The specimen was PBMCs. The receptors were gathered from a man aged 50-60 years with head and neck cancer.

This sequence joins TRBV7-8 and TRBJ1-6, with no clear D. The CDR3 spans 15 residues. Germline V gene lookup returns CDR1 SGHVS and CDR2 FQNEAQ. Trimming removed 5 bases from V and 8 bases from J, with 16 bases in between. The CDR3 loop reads CASSLHSTVDSPLHF. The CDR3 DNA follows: TGTGCCAGCAGCCTCCATAGTACTGTCGATTCACCCCTCCACTTT.

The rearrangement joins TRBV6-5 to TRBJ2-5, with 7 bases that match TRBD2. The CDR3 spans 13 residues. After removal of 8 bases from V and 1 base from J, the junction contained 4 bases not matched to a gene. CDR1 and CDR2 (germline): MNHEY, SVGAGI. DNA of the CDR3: TGTGCCAGCGTGCGGGGGACCCAAGAGACCCAGTACTTC. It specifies CASVRGTQETQYF.

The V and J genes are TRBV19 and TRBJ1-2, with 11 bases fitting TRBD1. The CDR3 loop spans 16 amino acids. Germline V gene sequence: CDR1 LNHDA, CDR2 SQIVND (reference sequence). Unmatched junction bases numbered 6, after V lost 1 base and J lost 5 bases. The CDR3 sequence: CASSIVGGTGGYGYTF. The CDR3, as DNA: TGTGCCAGTAGTATAGTTGGCGGGACAGGGGGATATGGCTACACCTTC. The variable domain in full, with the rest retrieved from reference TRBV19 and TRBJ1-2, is DGGITQSPKYLFRKEGQNVTLSCEQNLNHDAMYWYRQDPGQGLRLIYYSQIVNDFQKGDIAEGYSVSREKKESFPLTVTSAQKNPTAFYLCASSIVGGTGGYGYTFGSGTRLTVV.

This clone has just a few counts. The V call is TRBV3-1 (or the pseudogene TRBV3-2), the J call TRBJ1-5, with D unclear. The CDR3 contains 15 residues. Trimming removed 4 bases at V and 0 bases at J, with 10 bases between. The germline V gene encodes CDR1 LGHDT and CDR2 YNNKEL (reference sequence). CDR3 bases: TGTGCCAGCAGCCGGGGAATGGCTAGCAATCAGCCCCAGCATTTT. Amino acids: CASSRGMASNQPQHF.

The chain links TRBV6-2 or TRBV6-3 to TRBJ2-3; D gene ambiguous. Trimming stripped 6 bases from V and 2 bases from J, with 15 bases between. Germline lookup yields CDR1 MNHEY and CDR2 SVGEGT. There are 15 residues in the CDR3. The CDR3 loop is CASSHPFGVTDTQYF. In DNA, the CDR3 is TGTGCCAGCAGCCATCCTTTCGGCGTCACAGATACGCAGTATTTT.

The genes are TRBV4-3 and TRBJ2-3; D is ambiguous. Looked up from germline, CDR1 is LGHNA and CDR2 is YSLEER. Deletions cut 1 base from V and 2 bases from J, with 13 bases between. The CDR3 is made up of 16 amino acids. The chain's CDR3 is CASSQGTSVTTDTQYF. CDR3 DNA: TGCGCCAGCAGCCAAGGTACCTCGGTCACCACAGATACGCAGTATTTT.

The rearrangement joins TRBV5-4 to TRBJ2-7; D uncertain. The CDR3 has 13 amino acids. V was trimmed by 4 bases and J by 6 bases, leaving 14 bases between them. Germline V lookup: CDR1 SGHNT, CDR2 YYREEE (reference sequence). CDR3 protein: CASSQSPAGEQYF. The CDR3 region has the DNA TGTGCCAGCAGCCAATCGCCCGCAGGCGAGCAGTACTTC.

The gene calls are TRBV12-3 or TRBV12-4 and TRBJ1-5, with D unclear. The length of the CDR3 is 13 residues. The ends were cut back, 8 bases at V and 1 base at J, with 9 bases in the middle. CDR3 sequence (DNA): TGTGCCAGCCAACCCGAGAGCAATCAGCCCCAGCATTTT. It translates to CASQPESNQPQHF.

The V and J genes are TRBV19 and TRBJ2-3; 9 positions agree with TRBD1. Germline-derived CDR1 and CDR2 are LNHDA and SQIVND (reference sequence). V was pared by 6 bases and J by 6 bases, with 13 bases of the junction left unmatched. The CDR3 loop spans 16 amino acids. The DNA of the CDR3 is TGTGCCAGTAGGCGTGTACCGGGACAGGGAATGGATACGCAGTATTTT. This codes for CASRRVPGQGMDTQYF.

The CDR3 protein is CASSLAGGYANTGELFF. The DNA for the CDR3 is TGTGCCAGCAGCTTGGCCGGCGGATACGCGAACACCGGGGAGCTGTTTTTT. The chain joins TRBV5-7 to TRBJ2-2; D is uncertain. TRBV5-7 qualifies as an ORF whose function is uncertain. The CDR3 is 17 residues long. The germline V and J ends were trimmed by 0 bases and 0 bases, with 12 bases remaining between them.

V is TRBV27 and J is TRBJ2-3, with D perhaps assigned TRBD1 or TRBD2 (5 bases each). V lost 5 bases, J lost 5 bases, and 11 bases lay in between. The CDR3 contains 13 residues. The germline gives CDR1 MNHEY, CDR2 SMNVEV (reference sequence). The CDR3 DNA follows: TGTGCCAGCAGTAGGCAGGGAGAAGATACGCAGTATTTT. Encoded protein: CASSRQGEDTQYF.

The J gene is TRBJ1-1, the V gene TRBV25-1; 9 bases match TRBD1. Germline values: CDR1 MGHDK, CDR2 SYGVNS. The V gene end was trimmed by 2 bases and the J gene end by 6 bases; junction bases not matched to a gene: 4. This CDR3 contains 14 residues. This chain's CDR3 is CASSERQGDAEAFF. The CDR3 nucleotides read TGTGCCAGCAGTGAAAGACAGGGGGACGCTGAAGCTTTCTTT.

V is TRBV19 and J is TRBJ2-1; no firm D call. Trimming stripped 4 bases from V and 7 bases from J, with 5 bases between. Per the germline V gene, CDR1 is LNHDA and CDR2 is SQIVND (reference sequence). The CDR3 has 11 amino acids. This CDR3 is CASSTGNEQFF. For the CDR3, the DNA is TGTGCCAGTAGTACCGGGAATGAGCAGTTCTTC.

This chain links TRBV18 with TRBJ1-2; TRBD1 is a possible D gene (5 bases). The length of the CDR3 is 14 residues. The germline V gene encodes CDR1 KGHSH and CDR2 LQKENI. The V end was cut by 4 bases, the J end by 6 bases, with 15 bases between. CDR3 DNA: TGTGCCAGCTCACACCAGGTGGGGCAGGATGGCTACACCTTC. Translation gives CASSHQVGQDGYTF.

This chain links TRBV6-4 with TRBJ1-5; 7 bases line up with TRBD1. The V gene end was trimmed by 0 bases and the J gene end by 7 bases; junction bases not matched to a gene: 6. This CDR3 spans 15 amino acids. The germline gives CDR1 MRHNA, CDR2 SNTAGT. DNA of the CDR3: TGTGCCAGCAGTGACTCTAAGGGGGCAGGACAGCCCCAGCATTTT. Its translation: CASSDSKGAGQPQHF.

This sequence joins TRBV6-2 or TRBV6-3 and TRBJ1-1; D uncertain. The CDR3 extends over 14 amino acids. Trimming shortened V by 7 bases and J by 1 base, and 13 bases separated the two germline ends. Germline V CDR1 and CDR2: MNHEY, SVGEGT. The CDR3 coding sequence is TGTGCCAGCACCCCGGGCCCAGGGAACACTGAAGCTTTCTTT. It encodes CASTPGPGNTEAFF.

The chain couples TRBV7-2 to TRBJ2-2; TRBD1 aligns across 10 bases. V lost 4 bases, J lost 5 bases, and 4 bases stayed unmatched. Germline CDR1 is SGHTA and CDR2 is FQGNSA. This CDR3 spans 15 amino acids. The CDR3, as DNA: TGTGCCAGCAGCTCCCGACAGGGGGCTACCGGGGAGCTGTTTTTT. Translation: CASSSRQGATGELFF.

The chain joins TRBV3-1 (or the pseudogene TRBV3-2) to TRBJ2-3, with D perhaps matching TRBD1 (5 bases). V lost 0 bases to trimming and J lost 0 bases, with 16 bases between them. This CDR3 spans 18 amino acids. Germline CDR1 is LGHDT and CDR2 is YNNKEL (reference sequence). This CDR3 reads CASSQERKGLASTDTQYF. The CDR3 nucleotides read TGTGCCAGCAGCCAAGAGAGGAAGGGGCTTGCTAGCACAGATACGCAGTATTTT.

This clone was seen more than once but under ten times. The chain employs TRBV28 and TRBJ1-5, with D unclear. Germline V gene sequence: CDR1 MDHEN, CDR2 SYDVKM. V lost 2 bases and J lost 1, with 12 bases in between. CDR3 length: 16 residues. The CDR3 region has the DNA TGTGCCAGCAGTTTAATAGCGACTGCAAGCAATCAGCCCCAGCATTTT. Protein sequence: CASSLIATASNQPQHF.

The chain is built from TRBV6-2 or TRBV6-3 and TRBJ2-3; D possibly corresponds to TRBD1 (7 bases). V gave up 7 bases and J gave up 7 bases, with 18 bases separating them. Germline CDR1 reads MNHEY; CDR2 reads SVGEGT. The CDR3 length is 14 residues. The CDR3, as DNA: TGTGCCAGCACCCCCTCAGGGGGGCAAAATACGCAGTATTTT. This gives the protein CASTPSGGQNTQYF.

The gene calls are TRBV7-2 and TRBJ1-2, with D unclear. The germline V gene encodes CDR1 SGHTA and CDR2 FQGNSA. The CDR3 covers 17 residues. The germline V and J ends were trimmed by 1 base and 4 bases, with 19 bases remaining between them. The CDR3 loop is CASSLVSGEIIGYGYTF. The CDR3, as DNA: TGTGCCAGCAGCTTAGTATCTGGAGAGATTATAGGCTATGGCTACACCTTC.

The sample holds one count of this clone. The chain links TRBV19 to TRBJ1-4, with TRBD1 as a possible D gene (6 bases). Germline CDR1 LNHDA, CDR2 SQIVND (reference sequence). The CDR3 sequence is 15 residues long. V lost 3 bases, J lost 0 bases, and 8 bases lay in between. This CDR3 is CASSIQGSTNEKLFF. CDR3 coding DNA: TGTGCCAGTAGTATTCAGGGGTCAACTAATGAAAAACTGTTTTTT.

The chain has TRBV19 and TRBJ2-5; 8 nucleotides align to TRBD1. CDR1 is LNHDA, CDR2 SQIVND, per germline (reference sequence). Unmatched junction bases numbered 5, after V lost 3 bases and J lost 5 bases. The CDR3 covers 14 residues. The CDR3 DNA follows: TGTGCCAGTAGTATGACAGGGGCTGGGGAGACCCAGTACTTC. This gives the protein CASSMTGAGETQYF.

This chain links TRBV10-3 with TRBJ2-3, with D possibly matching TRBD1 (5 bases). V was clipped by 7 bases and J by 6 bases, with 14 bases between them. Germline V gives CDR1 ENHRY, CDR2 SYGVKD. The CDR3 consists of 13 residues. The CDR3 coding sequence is TGTGCCATCACCGAAGGGGTACTTGATACGCAGTATTTT. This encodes CAITEGVLDTQYF.

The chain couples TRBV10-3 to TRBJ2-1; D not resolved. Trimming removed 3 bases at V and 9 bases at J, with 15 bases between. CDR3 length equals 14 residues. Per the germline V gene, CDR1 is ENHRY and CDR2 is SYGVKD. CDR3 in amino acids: CAISDGYKDGEQFF. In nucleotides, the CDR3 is TGTGCCATCAGTGATGGGTATAAGGATGGTGAGCAGTTCTTC.

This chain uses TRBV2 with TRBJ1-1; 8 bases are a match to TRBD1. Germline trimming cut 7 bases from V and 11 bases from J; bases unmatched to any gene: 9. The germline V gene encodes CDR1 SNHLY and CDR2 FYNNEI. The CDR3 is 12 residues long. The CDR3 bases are TGTGCCAGCAAACGGCCAGGGGGCAAGGCTTTCTTT. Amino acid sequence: CASKRPGGKAFF.

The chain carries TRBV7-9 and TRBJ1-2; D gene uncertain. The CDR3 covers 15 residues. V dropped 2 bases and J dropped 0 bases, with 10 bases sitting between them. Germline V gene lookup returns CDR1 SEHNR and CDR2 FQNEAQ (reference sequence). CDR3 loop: CASSLLGGANYGYTF. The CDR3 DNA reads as TGTGCCAGCAGCTTATTAGGCGGGGCTAACTATGGCTACACCTTC.

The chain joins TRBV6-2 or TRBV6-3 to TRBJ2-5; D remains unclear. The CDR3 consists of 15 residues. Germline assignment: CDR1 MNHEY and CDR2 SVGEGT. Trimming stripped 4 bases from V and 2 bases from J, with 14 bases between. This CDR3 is CASSSLFTVQETQYF. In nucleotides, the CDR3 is TGTGCCAGCAGTTCCTTATTTACGGTACAAGAGACCCAGTACTTC.

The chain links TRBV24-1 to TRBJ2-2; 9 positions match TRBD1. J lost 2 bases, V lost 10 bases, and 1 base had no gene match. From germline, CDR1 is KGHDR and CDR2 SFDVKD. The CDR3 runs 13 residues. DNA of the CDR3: TGTGCCACACAGGGGGCAAACACCGGGGAGCTGTTTTTT. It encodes CATQGANTGELFF.